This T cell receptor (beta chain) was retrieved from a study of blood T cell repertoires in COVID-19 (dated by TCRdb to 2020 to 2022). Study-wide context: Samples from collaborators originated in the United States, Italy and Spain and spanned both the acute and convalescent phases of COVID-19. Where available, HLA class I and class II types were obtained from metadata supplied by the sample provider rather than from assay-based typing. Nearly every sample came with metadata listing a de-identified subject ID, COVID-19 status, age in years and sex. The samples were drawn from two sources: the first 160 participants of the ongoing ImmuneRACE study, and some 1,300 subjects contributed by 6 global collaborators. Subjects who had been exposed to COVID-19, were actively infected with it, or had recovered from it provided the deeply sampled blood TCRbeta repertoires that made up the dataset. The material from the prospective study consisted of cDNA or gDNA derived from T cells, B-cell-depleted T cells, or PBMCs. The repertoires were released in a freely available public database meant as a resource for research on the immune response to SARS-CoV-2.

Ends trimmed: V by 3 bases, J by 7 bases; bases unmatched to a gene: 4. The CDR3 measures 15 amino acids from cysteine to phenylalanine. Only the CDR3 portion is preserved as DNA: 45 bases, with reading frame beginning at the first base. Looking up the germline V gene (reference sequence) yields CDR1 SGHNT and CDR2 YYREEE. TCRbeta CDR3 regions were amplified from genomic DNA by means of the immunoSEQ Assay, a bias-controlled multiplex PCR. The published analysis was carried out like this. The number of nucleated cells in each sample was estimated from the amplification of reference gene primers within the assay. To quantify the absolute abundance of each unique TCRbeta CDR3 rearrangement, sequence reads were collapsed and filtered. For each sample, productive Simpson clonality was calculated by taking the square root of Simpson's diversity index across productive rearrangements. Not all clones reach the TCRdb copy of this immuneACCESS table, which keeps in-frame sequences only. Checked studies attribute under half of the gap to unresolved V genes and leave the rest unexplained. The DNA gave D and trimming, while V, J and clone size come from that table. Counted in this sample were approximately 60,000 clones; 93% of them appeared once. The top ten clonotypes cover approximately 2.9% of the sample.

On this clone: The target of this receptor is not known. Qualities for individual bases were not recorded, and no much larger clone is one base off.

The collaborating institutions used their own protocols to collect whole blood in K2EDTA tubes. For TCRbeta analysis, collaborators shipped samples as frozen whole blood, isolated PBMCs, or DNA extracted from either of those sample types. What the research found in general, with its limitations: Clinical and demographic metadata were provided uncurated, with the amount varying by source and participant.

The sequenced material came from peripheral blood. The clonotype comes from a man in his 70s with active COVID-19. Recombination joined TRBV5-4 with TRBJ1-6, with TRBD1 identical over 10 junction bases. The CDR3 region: CASSSGTGDNSPLHF. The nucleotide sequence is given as TGTGCCAGCAGCTCCGGGACAGGGGACAATTCACCCCTCCACTTT.